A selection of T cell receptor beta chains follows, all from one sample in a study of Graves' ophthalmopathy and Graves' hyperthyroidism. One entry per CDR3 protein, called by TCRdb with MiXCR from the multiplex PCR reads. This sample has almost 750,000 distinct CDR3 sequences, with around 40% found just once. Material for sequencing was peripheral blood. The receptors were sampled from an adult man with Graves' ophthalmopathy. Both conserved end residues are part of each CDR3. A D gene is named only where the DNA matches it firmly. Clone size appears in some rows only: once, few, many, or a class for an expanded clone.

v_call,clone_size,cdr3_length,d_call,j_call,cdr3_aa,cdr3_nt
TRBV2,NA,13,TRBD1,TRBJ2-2,CAIAQGAPGELFF,TGTGCCATCGCTCAGGGGGCGCCCGGGGAGCTGTTTTTT
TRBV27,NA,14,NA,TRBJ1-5,CASSQYSPVQPQHF,TGTGCCAGCAGCCAATATTCCCCTGTTCAACCCCAGCATTTT
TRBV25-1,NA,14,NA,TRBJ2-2,CASSLDRTVGELFF,TGTGCCAGCAGTTTAGACCGGACTGTCGGGGAGCTGTTTTTT
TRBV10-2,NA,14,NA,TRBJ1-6,CASSYRDQNSPLHF,TGTGCCAGCAGTTACAGGGATCAGAATTCACCCCTCCACTTT
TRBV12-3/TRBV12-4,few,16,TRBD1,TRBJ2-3,CASSTTDRVGTDTQYF,TGTGCCAGCAGTACAACCGACAGGGTCGGCACAGATACGCAGTATTTT
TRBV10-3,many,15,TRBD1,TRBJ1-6,CAISEPGAGGSPLHF,TGTGCCATCAGTGAGCCGGGGGCAGGGGGCTCACCCCTCCACTTT
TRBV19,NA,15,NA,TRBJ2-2,CASIPRGVGSGELFF,TGTGCCAGTATCCCCCGAGGGGTCGGTTCCGGGGAGCTGTTTTTT
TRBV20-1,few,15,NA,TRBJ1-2,CSARDSGVGGSSYTF,TGCAGTGCTAGAGATTCGGGGGTTGGGGGCTCGAGCTACACCTTC
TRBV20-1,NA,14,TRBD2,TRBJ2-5,CSARTGGPLGTQYF,TGCAGTGCTAGAACGGGAGGGCCCCTCGGGACCCAGTACTTC
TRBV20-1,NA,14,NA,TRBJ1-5,CSASNTRGAQPQHF,TGCAGTGCTTCCAACACCCGGGGCGCCCAGCCCCAGCATTTT
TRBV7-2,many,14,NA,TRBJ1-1,CASSLGPGLTEAFF,TGTGCCAGCAGCTTAGGCCCAGGGTTGACTGAAGCTTTCTTT
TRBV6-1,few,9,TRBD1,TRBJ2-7,CASPRQGNF,TGTGCCAGCCCAAGACAGGGAAACTTC
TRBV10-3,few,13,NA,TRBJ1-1,CASSLKSRNEAFF,TGTGCCAGCAGTCTCAAAAGCAGAAACGAAGCTTTCTTT
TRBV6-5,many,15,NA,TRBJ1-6,CASRTGGRVNSPLHF,TGTGCCAGCAGGACGGGAGGCAGGGTCAATTCACCCCTCCACTTT
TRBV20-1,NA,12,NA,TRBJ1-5,CSASLTNQPQHF,TGCAGTGCTAGTCTCACGAATCAGCCCCAGCATTTT
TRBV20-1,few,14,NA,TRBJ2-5,CSARVGGQGRTQYF,TGCAGTGCTAGAGTGGGGGGCCAGGGGAGGACCCAGTACTTC
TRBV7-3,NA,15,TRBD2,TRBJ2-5,CASSPSGKAHETQYF,TGTGCCAGCAGCCCTAGCGGGAAGGCCCACGAGACCCAGTACTTC
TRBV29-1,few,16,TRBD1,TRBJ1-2,CSVEANPTGFGGGYTF,TGCAGCGTTGAAGCAAACCCGACAGGGTTCGGTGGTGGCTACACCTTC
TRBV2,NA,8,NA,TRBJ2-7,CTSYEQYF,TGTACCAGCTACGAGCAGTACTTC
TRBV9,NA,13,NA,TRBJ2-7,CASSPDKYYERYF,TGTGCCAGCAGCCCAGACAAGTACTACGAGCGGTACTTC
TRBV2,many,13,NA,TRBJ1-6,CASSDRGSSPLHF,TGTGCCAGCAGTGACAGGGGTAGTTCACCCCTCCACTTT
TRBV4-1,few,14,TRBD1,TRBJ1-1,CASSQGSTGAEAFF,TGCGCCAGCAGCCAAGGTTCGACAGGGGCTGAAGCTTTCTTT
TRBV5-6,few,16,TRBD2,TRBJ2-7,CASSGEGGVLLYEQYF,TGTGCCAGCAGTGGGGAGGGAGGCGTCCTCCTCTACGAGCAGTACTTC
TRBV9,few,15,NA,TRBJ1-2,CASSPRRQGYNGYTF,TGTGCCAGCAGTCCCCGTAGGCAGGGGTATAATGGCTACACCTTC
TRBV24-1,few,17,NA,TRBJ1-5,CASSPPGLDRTNQPQHF,TGTGCCAGCAGCCCTCCTGGGCTGGACAGAACTAATCAGCCCCAGCATTTT
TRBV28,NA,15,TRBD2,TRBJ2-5,CASIGEWEGQETQYF,TGTGCCAGCATCGGGGAGTGGGAGGGCCAAGAGACCCAGTACTTC
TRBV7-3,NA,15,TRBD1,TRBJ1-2,CASSRTGTEHYGYTF,TGTGCCAGCAGCCGAACAGGGACAGAGCACTATGGCTACACCTTC
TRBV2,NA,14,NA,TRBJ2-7,CASSVRRESYEQYF,TGTGCCAGCAGTGTCCGCAGGGAGTCCTACGAGCAGTACTTC
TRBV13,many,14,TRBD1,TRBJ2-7,CASSSTGQDYEQYF,TGTGCCAGCAGCTCCACGGGACAGGACTACGAGCAGTACTTC
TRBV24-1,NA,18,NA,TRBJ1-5,CASSPPEHSGRSNQPQHF,TGTGCCAGCAGTCCCCCGGAACACAGTGGACGGAGCAATCAGCCCCAGCATTTT
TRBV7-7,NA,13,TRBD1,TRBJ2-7,CARGSGQTSEQYF,TGTGCTAGGGGATCGGGACAGACCTCGGAGCAGTACTTC
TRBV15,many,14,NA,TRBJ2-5,CATSRAGGMGTQYF,TGTGCCACCAGCAGAGCCGGAGGGATGGGGACCCAGTACTTC
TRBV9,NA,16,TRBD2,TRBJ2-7,CASSSRPGGGRYEQYF,TGTGCCAGCAGCTCCCGCCCGGGGGGGGGCAGGTACGAGCAGTACTTC
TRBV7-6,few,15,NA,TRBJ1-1,CASTISSAIDTEAFF,TGTGCCAGCACCATTTCTTCGGCGATCGACACTGAAGCTTTCTTT
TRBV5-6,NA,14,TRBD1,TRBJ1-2,CASSFVGTGYGYTF,TGTGCCAGCAGCTTTGTCGGGACAGGCTATGGCTACACCTTC
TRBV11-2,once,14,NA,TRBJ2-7,CATREGGRAYEQYF,TGTGCCACTAGAGAGGGGGGCCGGGCCTACGAGCAGTACTTC
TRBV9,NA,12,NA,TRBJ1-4,CASSPGRWKLFF,TGTGCCAGCAGCCCAGGTCGGTGGAAACTGTTTTTT
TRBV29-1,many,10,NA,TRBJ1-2,CSVDAYGYTF,TGCAGCGTTGACGCCTATGGCTACACCTTC
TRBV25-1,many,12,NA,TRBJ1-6,CASSPGGTPLHF,TGTGCCAGCAGCCCCGGCGGGACACCCCTCCACTTT
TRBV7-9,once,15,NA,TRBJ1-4,CASSLLSGRGEKLFF,TGCGCCAGCAGCTTGTTGTCGGGAAGGGGTGAAAAACTGTTTTTT
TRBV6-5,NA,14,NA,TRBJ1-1,CASSDSGRALGAFF,TGTGCCAGCAGTGACTCGGGGAGGGCGTTAGGGGCTTTCTTT
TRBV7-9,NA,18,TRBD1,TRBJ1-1,CASSPRAIRTGGYTEAFF,TGTGCCAGCAGCCCCCGTGCGATTAGGACAGGGGGCTACACTGAAGCTTTCTTT
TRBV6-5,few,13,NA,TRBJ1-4,CASSHSPWEKLFF,TGTGCCAGCAGTCACTCCCCGTGGGAAAAACTGTTTTTT
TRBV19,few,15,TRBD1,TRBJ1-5,CASTRTGRSDQPQHF,TGTGCCAGTACCCGGACAGGGAGGTCCGATCAGCCCCAGCATTTT
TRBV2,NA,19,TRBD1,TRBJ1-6,CVSRGQGVWGAAYNSPLHF,TGTGTCAGCAGGGGCCAGGGGGTGTGGGGCGCGGCCTATAATTCACCCCTCCACTTT